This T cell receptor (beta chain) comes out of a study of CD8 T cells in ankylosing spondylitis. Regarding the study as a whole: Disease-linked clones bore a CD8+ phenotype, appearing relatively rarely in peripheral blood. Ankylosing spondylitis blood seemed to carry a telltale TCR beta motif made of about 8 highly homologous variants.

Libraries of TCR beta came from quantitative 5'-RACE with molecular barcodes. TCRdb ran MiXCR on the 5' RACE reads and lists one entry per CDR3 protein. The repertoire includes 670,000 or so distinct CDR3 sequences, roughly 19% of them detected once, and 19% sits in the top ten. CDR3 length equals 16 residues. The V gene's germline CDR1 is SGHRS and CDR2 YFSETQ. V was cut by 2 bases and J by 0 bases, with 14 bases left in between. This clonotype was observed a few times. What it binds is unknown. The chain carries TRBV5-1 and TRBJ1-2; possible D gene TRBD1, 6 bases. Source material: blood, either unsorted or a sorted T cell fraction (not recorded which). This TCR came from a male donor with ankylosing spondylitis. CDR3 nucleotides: TGCGCCAGCAGCTTCTCCGCCACAGGGTCTAACTATGGCTACACCTTC. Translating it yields CASSFSATGSNYGYTF. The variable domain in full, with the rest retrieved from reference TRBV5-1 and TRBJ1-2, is KAGVTQTPRYLIKTRGQQVTLSCSPISGHRSVSWYQQTPGQGLQFLFEYFSETQRNKGNFPGRFSGRQFSNSRSEMNVSTLELGDSALYLCASSFSATGSNYGYTFGSGTRLTVV.